One and the same sample provided the 10 T cell receptor beta chains below, sequenced in a study of T cell responses to AZD1222 COVID-19 vaccine. Data came from immunoSEQ multiplex PCR; TCRdb stores just in-frame clones and leaves some out. The sample includes roughly 99,000 clones, 75% to 95% seen only once; the top ten take 5.5% to 7%. The input for sequencing was peripheral blood, taken 28 days after the second AZD1222 dose. The receptor source for this set is an adult who received the AZD1222 COVID-19 vaccine.

This CDR3 is CASSAGGEDTEAFF. Written as DNA, the CDR3 is TGTGCCAGCAGCGCAGGGGGAGAGGACACTGAAGCTTTCTTT. V gene TRBV27 combines with J gene TRBJ1-1, with 7 bases fitting TRBD1. The CDR3 runs to 14 residues. Germline V lookup: CDR1 MNHEY, CDR2 SMNVEV (reference sequence). V gave up 6 bases and J gave up 3 bases; unmatched junction bases: 7.

This clone was counted a single time. The V gene is TRBV7-8, the J gene TRBJ1-1, with TRBD1 matching 10 bases. Germline V gene data show CDR1 as SGHVS and CDR2 as FQNEAQ. Germline trimming cut 5 bases from V and 2 bases from J; bases unmatched to any gene: 11. The CDR3 loop spans 17 amino acids. This CDR3 reads CASSPGRTGGSNTEAFF. DNA for the CDR3: TGTGCCAGCAGCCCTGGAAGGACAGGGGGATCAAACACTGAAGCTTTCTTT.

CDR3 sequence: CASAVSYNEQFF. The CDR3 region has the DNA TGTGCCAGTGCGGTGTCTTACAATGAGCAGTTCTTC. The V gene is TRBV19, the J gene TRBJ2-1; D remains ambiguous. The CDR3 spans 12 residues. V shed 8 bases and J shed 4 bases, with 9 bases lying between them. The germline V gene has CDR1 LNHDA and CDR2 SQIVND (reference sequence). The whole variable domain, remainder taken from reference TRBV19 and TRBJ2-1, is DGGITQSPKYLFRKEGQNVTLSCEQNLNHDAMYWYRQDPGQGLRLIYYSQIVNDFQKGDIAEGYSVSREKKESFPLTVTSAQKNPTAFYLCASAVSYNEQFFGPGTRLTVL.

V usage is TRBV5-4 and J usage is TRBJ1-1; D is possibly TRBD1 (5 bases). The CDR3 is 14 residues long. V was shortened by 5 bases and J by 5 bases, with 16 bases between the two germline ends. Germline CDR1 SGHNT, CDR2 YYREEE (reference sequence). The CDR3, as DNA: TGTGCCAGCAGTCCGAGGGGCCCCGAGACTGAAGCTTTCTTT. Protein sequence: CASSPRGPETEAFF.

The chain employs TRBV7-9 and TRBJ1-2, with D possibly TRBD1 on 5 matching bases. V was clipped by 4 bases and J by 3 bases, with 15 bases between them. Looked up from germline, CDR1 is SEHNR and CDR2 is FQNEAQ (reference sequence). This CDR3 contains 15 residues. CDR3 DNA: TGTGCCAGCAGCTCCCTAGGCACAGGTTACTATGGCTACACCTTC. The encoded protein is CASSSLGTGYYGYTF.

The J gene is TRBJ2-3, the V gene TRBV2, with D maybe TRBD2 (5 bases). The CDR3 runs to 15 residues. Trimming pared 2 bases from V and 2 bases from J, leaving 11 bases between. CDR1 and CDR2 from the germline V gene are SNHLY and FYNNEI. CDR3 DNA sequence: TGTGCCAGCAGTGAACGGGGAGCCCACACAGATACGCAGTATTTT. This gives the protein CASSERGAHTDTQYF. Together with reference TRBV2 and TRBJ2-3, the CDR3 gives the full variable domain: EPEVTQTPSHQVTQMGQEVILRCVPISNHLYFYWYRQILGQKVEFLVSFYNNEISEKSEIFDDQFSVERPDGSNFTLKIRSTKLEDSAMYFCASSERGAHTDTQYFGPGTRLTVL.

The chain links TRBV28 to TRBJ2-7, with D hard to call. The CDR3 contains 15 residues. Per the germline V gene, CDR1 is MDHEN and CDR2 is SYDVKM. V was pared by 5 bases and J by 0 bases, with 14 bases between. CDR3 nucleotide sequence: TGTGCCAGCAGTCCCACCGGCAGGAGCTCCTACGAGCAGTACTTC. It yields the protein CASSPTGRSSYEQYF.

The rearrangement joins TRBV19 to TRBJ2-2; a possible D gene is TRBD2 (5 bases). V lost 6 bases and J 5 bases, leaving 13 bases between the germline ends. Germline V CDR1 and CDR2: LNHDA, SQIVND (reference sequence). This CDR3 region has 14 residues. The CDR3 reads CASSSTERTGELFF. The CDR3 nucleotides read TGTGCCAGTAGCAGCACAGAGCGGACCGGGGAGCTGTTTTTT.

V is TRBV7-2 and J is TRBJ2-1; 9 positions agree with TRBD2. Germline-derived CDR1 and CDR2 are SGHTA and FQGNSA. The CDR3 loop spans 16 amino acids. J was trimmed by 9 bases and V by 5 bases; bases with no gene match: 14. As DNA, the CDR3 is TGTGCCAGCAGCCTAAGCCTAGGCGGGGGGGCAAGTGAGCAGTTCTTC. It specifies CASSLSLGGGASEQFF.

This clone was observed a single time. This sequence joins TRBV11-3 and TRBJ1-1; D remains unclear. The CDR3 extends over 12 amino acids. Germline V CDR1 and CDR2: SGHNT, YENEEA. V was shortened by 0 bases and J by 9 bases, with 8 bases between the two germline ends. The CDR3 DNA is TGTGCCAGCAGCTTAGAAGGCGGGAAAGCTTTCTTT. Residues: CASSLEGGKAFF.